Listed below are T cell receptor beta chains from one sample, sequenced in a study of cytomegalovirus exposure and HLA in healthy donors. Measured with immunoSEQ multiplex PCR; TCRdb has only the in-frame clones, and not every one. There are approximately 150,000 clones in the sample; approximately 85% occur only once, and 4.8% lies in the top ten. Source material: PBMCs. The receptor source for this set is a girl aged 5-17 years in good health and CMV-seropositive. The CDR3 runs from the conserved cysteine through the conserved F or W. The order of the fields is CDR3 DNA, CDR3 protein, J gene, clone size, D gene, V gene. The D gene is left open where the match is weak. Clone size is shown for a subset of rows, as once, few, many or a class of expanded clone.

TGTGCCAGCAGTTTCGGGGATCAGCCCCAGCATTTT	CASSFGDQPQHF	TRBJ1-5	few	-	TRBV6-5
TGTGCCAGCAGCTTAACGGGAGGGTCTTGGGAGCAGTTCTTC	CASSLTGGSWEQFF	TRBJ2-1	-	TRBD2	TRBV7-3
TGTGCCAGCAGCCTGAAGGGGCTAGGGACTGCCGACGGGCATTCGAACACCGGGGAGCTGTTTTTT	CASSLKGLGTADGHSNTGELFF	TRBJ2-2	-	-	TRBV21-1
TGTGCCAGCAGTTACTTGCAGGGGGCTGTTGAAAAACTGTTTTTT	CASSYLQGAVEKLFF	TRBJ1-4	-	TRBD1	TRBV6-5
TGTGCCAGCAGTTGGGGCAGTCTAACCGGGGAGCTGTTTTTT	CASSWGSLTGELFF	TRBJ2-2	-	-	TRBV6-5
TGTGCCAGTAGTATAGATAGCGGCACTGAAGCTTTCTTT	CASSIDSGTEAFF	TRBJ1-1	once	-	TRBV19
TGTGCCAGCAGCTTGGAACAGGGGAGATACGAGCAGTACTTC	CASSLEQGRYEQYF	TRBJ2-7	-	TRBD1	TRBV5-5
TGTGCCTGGAGTGAGGACAGCGGAAATAATTCACCCCTCCACTTT	CAWSEDSGNNSPLHF	TRBJ1-6	-	-	TRBV30
TGCGCCAGCAGTGAGCGGGGGGGAGTCGGAGATACGCAGTATTTT	CASSERGGVGDTQYF	TRBJ2-3	few	TRBD2	TRBV10-2
TGTGCCAGTAGTGAACAGGGGGCGCGGGCCTATGGCTACACCTTC	CASSEQGARAYGYTF	TRBJ1-2	-	TRBD1	TRBV19
TGCGCCAGCAGCCCCAGGGTGGGCTCCTACAATGAGCAGTTCTTC	CASSPRVGSYNEQFF	TRBJ2-1	-	-	TRBV4-1
TGTGCCAGCAGTTTATCTCGGGGGTACGAGCAGTACTTC	CASSLSRGYEQYF	TRBJ2-7	-	-	TRBV27
TGTGCCAGCAGCTTACGAGATACGCAGTATTTT	CASSLRDTQYF	TRBJ2-3	-	-	TRBV7-2
TGTGCCAGCAGTTCGACAGGGGGCGCTCAGCCCCAGCATTTT	CASSSTGGAQPQHF	TRBJ1-5	-	TRBD1	TRBV28